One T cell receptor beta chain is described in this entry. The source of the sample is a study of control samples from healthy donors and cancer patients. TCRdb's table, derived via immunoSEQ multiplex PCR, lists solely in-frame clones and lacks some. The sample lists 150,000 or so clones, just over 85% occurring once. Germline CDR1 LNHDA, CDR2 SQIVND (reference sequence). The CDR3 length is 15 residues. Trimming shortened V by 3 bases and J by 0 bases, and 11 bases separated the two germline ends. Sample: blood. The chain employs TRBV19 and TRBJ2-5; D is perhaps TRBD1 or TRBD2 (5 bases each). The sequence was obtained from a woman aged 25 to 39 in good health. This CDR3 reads CASSMRGGYQETQYF. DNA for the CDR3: TGTGCCAGTAGTATGAGGGGCGGGTACCAAGAGACCCAGTACTTC.